These T cell receptor beta chains were read from a single sample in a study of vaccination and CD4 T cells after COVID-19. Their cognate antigens are unknown. TCRdb redid the calling of the PCR reads with MiXCR, one entry per CDR3 protein. This sample has several thousand distinct CDR3 sequences, with 30% to 45% found just once. Input material: CD4+ T cells from blood, cultured in vitro. These receptors all stem from a human donor in good health. Each CDR3 is given with its conserved first and last residue.

J: TRBJ2-1
V: TRBV20-1
CDR3: CSAREGLSSYNEQFF

J: TRBJ2-7
V: TRBV20-1
CDR3: CSARRTAGGVEQYF

J: TRBJ1-2
V: TRBV10-3
CDR3: CAISESFGGFGYTF

J: TRBJ2-3
V: TRBV5-4
CDR3: CASSLRGTDTQYF

J: TRBJ1-1
V: TRBV7-2
CDR3: CASSLRGFGSEAFF

J: TRBJ1-2
V: TRBV19
CDR3: CASSTGQARGGYTF

J: TRBJ2-4
V: TRBV10-1
CDR3: CARWGLAGPKNIQYF

J: TRBJ2-5
V: TRBV7-9
CDR3: CASSLQMGRKETQYF

J: TRBJ2-2
V: TRBV7-7
CDR3: CASSPPPAGELFF

J: TRBJ2-3
V: TRBV29-1
CDR3: CSVENGQGKGDTQYF

J: TRBJ1-5
V: TRBV30
CDR3: CAWSRQGGTQPQHF

J: TRBJ1-6
V: TRBV20-1
CDR3: CSAPPVEAYNSPLHF

J: TRBJ1-2
V: TRBV20-1
CDR3: CSASQQGDGYGYTF

J: TRBJ1-5
V: TRBV11-2
CDR3: CASSLGQGNQPQHF

J: TRBJ1-1
V: TRBV2
CDR3: CASSLDRDAEAFF

J: TRBJ1-2
V: TRBV7-2
CDR3: CASSLGGGTLYGYTF

J: TRBJ2-2
V: TRBV4-2
CDR3: CASSTGATNTGELFF

J: TRBJ2-2
V: TRBV5-4
CDR3: CASSRDLPTGELFF

J: TRBJ1-3
V: TRBV6-2/TRBV6-3
CDR3: CASSYGVGNTIYF

J: TRBJ1-1
V: TRBV10-1
CDR3: CASSPDRTGAMNTEAFF

J: TRBJ1-1
V: TRBV4-1
CDR3: CASSRMGPPEGTEAFF

J: TRBJ2-2
V: TRBV29-1
CDR3: CSVELGGGSTGELFF

J: TRBJ2-5
V: TRBV7-2
CDR3: CASTFDTGLTETQYF

J: TRBJ2-7
V: TRBV4-3
CDR3: CASSQNSYRGPYEQYF

J: TRBJ1-1
V: TRBV6-1
CDR3: CASIRTEIMNTEAFF

J: TRBJ2-5
V: TRBV11-3
CDR3: CASSSRGGSETQYF

J: TRBJ2-1
V: TRBV28
CDR3: CASSLWGRGHYNEQFF

J: TRBJ2-1
V: TRBV6-2/TRBV6-3
CDR3: CASRGLAGSSYNEQFF

J: TRBJ1-5
V: TRBV7-9
CDR3: CASSLGSSNLNQPQHF

J: TRBJ2-5
V: TRBV7-6
CDR3: CASSSRLARDGETQYF

J: TRBJ2-3
V: TRBV6-2/TRBV6-3
CDR3: CASSLGVWADTQYF

J: TRBJ2-5
V: TRBV20-1
CDR3: CSASPALGAQETQYF

J: TRBJ2-7
V: TRBV6-1
CDR3: CASSLMGQVYEQYF